This T cell receptor beta chain emerged from a study of T cells in Graves' hyperthyroidism and ophthalmopathy. Newly diagnosed hyperthyroidism, duration under 2 months, in patients aged 18 to 65. Based on clinical symptoms, serum thyroxine and TRAb, thyroid ultrasound and orbital computed tomography, diagnoses were reached. Comment on this clonotype: Its target is not known.

Amplified regions were TCR beta CDR3 sequences from RNA transcripts. An initial round of RT-PCR targeting the TCR CDR3 relied on the HTBI primer set. In TCRdb, the multiplex PCR reads were re-called with MiXCR into one record per CDR3 protein. The data show some 600,000 distinct CDR3 sequences, 35% to 55% seen once. Study-level results: Progression to ophthalmopathy was predicted a median of roughly seven months early.

The ends were cut back, 2 bases at V and 7 bases at J, with 8 bases in the middle. Germline CDR1 and CDR2: SGHTA and FQGTGA. The CDR3 has 13 amino acids. The clonotype comes from a woman between 18 and 30 years old with Graves' hyperthyroidism. The sequencing input was peripheral blood or thyroid tissue (not recorded which). The chain carries TRBV7-3 and TRBJ2-2, with a tentative D call TRBD2 (6 bases). For the CDR3, the DNA is TGTGCCAGCAGCTTAGCGGGATTCGGGGAGCTGTTTTTT. The encoded protein is CASSLAGFGELFF.